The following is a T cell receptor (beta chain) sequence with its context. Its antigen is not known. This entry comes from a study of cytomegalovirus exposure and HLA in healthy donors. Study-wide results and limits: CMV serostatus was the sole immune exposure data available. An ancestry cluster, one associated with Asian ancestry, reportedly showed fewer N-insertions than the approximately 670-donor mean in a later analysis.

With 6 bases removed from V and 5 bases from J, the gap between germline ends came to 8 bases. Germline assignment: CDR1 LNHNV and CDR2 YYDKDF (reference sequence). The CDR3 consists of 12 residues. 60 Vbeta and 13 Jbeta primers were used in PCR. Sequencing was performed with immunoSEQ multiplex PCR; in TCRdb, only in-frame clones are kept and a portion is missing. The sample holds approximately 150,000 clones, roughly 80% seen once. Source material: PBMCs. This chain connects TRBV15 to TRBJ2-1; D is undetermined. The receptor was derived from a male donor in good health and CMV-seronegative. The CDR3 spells CATRQTHNEQFF. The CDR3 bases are TGTGCCACCAGACAAACCCACAATGAGCAGTTCTTC.